This TCR beta chain was observed in a study of blood T cell repertoires in COVID-19. Study context: COVID-19 samples collected from the United States, Italy and Spain covered acute and convalescent phases. PBMCs, B-cell-depleted T cells, or T cells provided the cDNA or gDNA that made up the material.

Produced via immunoSEQ multiplex PCR; TCRdb's table is partial and in-frame only. The sample has about 78,000 clones, approximately 89% seen once; the top ten hold approximately 5%. The CDR3 is 13 amino acids. The germline V gene encodes CDR1 SGHRS and CDR2 YFSETQ. With 0 bases removed from V and 3 bases from J, the gap between germline ends came to 6 bases. The V call is TRBV5-1, the J call TRBJ2-5; D possibly corresponds to TRBD1 (6 bases). Sample: peripheral blood. The sequence derives from a man aged 45-60 years with active or convalescent COVID-19. In nucleotides, the CDR3 is TGCGCCAGCAGCTTGGACAGGGAAGAGACCCAGTACTTC. The encoded protein is CASSLDREETQYF.